The entry below gives a single T cell receptor (beta chain) sequence along with its context. Its antigen is currently unknown. The study sampled nominally healthy donors, though unrecorded immune exposures were likely. The data originate from a study of cytomegalovirus exposure and HLA in healthy donors. Regarding the study as a whole: Association of under 20,000 TCR beta sequences with HLA alleles was found at 0.05 false discovery rate in a later analysis.

The germline V gene has CDR1 KGHSH and CDR2 LQKENI. V dropped 6 bases and J dropped 2 bases, with 17 bases sitting between them. This CDR3 is built from 16 residues. It was with 60 Vbeta and 13 Jbeta primers that the PCR ran. The method was immunoSEQ multiplex PCR; TCRdb's version includes in-frame clones alone and lacks a portion of them. The sample records approximately 210,000 clones, more than 70% being singletons. The V call is TRBV18, the J call TRBJ1-3, with a weak D call TRBD1 (5 bases). The sequenced sample was PBMCs. This clonotype originated in a woman aged 35 to 49 in good health and CMV-seronegative. This CDR3 is CASSKTTSRAGNTIYF. DNA for the CDR3: TGTGCCAGCTCGAAAACCACTAGCAGGGCTGGAAACACCATATATTTT.